This T cell receptor beta chain was identified during a study of long-term antiretroviral therapy in people with HIV. Study-wide results and caveats: Blood collection from the mid-2000s to the late 2010s possibly occurred under older ART regimens. With ART, diversity went up but was still lower than in transplant donor controls. Information pertaining to ART adherence, viral resistance or therapeutic modifications was not obtained.

With regard to this clone: Its target is not known.

Assay version v3.0 of immunoSEQ was used, and it was run at survey level. Here immunoSEQ multiplex PCR was the method, and the copy in TCRdb shows in-frame clones only, minus some. The sample lists over 10,000 clones; 77% were seen once. The CDR3 covers 16 residues. V shed 3 bases and J 4 bases; nucleotides not matched to a gene: 6. Looked up from germline, CDR1 is SGHRS and CDR2 is YFSETQ. The sequence was obtained from a woman in her thirties or forties with HIV. The genes are TRBV5-1 and TRBJ2-1; 11 bases are shared with TRBD2. The source material was unsorted PBMCs, sampled 0.5 years before starting antiretroviral therapy. The DNA of the CDR3 is TGCGCCAGCAGCTCGGGTAGCGGGAGGGGGTACAATGAGCAGTTCTTC. It yields the protein CASSSGSGRGYNEQFF.